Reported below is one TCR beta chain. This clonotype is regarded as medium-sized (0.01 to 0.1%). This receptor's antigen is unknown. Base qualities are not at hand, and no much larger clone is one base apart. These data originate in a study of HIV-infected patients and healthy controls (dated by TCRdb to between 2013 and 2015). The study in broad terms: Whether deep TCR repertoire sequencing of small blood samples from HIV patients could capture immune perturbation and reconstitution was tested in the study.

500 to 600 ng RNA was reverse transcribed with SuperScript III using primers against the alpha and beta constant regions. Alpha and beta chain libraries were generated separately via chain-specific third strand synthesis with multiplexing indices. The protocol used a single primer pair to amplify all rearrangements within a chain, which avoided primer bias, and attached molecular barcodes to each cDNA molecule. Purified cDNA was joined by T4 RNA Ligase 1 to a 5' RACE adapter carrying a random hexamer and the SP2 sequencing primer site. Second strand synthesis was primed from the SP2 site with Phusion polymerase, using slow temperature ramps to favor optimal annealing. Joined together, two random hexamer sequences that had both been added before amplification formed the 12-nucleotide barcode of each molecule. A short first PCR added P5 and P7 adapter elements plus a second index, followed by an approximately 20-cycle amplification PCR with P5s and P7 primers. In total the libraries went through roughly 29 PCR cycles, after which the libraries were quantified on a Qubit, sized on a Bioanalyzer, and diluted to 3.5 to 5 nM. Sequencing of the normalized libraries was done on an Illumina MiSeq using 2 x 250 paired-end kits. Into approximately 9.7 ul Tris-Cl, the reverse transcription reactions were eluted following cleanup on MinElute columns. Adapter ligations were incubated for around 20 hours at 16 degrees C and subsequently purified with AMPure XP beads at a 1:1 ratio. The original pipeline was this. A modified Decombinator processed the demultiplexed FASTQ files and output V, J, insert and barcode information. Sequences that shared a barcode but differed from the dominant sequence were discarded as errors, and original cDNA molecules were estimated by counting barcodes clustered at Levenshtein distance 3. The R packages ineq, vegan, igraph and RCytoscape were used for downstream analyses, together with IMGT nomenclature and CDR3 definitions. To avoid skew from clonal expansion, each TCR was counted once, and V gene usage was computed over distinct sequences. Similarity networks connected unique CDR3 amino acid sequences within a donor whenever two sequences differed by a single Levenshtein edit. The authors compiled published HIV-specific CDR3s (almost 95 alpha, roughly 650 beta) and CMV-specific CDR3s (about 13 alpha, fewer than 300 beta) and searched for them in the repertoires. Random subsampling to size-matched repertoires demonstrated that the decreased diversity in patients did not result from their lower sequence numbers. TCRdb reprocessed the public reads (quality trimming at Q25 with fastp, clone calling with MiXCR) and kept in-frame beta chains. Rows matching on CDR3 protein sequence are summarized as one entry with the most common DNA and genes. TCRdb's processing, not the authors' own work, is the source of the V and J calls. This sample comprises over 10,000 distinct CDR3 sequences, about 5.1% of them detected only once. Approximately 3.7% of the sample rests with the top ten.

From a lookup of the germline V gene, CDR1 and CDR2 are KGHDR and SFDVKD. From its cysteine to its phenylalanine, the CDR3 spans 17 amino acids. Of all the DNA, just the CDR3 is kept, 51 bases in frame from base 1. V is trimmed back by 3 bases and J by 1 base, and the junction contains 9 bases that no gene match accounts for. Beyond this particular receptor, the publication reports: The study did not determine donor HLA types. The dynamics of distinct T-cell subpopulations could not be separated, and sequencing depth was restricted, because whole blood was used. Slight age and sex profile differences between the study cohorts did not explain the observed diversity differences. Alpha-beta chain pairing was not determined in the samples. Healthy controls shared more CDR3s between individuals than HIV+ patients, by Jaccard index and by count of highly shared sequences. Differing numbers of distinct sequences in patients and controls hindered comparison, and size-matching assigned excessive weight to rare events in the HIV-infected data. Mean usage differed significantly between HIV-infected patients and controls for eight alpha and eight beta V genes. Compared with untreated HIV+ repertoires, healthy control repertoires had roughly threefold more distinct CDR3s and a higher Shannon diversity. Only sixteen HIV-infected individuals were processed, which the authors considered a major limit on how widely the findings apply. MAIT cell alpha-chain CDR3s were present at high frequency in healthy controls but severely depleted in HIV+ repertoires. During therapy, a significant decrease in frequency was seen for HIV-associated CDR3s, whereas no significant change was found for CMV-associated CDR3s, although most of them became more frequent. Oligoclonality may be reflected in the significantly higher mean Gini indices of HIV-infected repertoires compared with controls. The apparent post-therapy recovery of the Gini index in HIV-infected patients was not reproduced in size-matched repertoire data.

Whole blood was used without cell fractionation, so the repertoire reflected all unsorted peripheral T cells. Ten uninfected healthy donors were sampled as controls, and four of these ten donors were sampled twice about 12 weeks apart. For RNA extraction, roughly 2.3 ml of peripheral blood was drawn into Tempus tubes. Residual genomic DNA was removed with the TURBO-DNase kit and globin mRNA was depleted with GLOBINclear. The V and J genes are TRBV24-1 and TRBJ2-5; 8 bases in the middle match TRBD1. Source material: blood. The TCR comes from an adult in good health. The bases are TGTGCCACCAGTGATCCCCGGGCGACAGGGGCCCAAGAGACCCAGTACTTC. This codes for CATSDPRATGAQETQYF.